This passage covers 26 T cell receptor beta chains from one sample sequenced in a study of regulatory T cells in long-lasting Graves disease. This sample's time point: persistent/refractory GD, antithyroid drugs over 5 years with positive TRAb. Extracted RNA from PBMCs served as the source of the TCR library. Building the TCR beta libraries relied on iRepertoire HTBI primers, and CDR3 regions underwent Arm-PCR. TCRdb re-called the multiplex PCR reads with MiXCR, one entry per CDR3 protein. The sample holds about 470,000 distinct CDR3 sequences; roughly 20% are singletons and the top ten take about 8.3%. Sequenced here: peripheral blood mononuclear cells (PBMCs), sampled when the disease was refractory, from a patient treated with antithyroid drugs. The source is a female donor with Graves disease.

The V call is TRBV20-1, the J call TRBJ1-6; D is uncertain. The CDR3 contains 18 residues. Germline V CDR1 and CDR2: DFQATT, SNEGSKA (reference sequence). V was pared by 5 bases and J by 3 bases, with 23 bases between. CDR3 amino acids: CSALQDGASAIYNSPLHF. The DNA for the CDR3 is TGCAGTGCTCTTCAGGATGGAGCATCCGCGATCTATAATTCACCCCTCCACTTT.

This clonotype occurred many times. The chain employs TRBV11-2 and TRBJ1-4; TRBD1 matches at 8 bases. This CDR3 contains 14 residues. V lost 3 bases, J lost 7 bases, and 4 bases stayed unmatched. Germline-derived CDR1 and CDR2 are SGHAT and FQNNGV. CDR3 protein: CASSLDRAVEKLFF. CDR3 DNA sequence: TGTGCCAGCAGCTTGGACAGGGCTGTTGAAAAACTGTTTTTT.

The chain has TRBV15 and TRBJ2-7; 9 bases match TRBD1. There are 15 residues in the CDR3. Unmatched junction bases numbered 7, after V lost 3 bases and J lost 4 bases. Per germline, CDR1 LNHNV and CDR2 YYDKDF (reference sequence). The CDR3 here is CATSRKQGARYEQYF. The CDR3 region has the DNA TGTGCCACCAGCAGGAAACAGGGGGCCAGGTACGAGCAGTACTTC. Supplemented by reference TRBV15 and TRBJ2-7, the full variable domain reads DAMVIQNPRYQVTQFGKPVTLSCSQTLNHNVMYWYQQKSSQAPKLLFHYYDKDFNNEADTPDNFQSRRPNTSFCFLDIRSPGLGDTAMYLCATSRKQGARYEQYFGPGTRLTVT.

The CDR3 spells CASSEGGYNQPQHF. CDR3 DNA sequence: TGTGCCAGCAGTGAAGGAGGGTACAATCAGCCCCAGCATTTT. The J gene is TRBJ1-5, the V gene TRBV6-1; D uncertain. CDR1 is MNHNS and CDR2 is SASEGT in the germline V gene. This CDR3 contains 14 residues. V shed 1 base and J shed 3 bases, with 7 bases lying between them.

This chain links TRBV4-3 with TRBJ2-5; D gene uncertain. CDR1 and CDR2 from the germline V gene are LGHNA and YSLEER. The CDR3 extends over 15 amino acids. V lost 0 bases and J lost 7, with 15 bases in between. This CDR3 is CASSQDPRSSGTQYF. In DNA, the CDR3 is TGCGCCAGCAGCCAAGATCCCCGGAGTTCTGGGACCCAGTACTTC.

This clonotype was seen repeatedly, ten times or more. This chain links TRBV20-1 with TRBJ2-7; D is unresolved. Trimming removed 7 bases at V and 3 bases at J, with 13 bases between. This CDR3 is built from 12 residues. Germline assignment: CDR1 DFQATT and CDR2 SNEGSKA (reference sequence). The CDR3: CSGGRGGYEQYF. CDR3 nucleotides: TGCAGTGGGGGAAGAGGCGGCTACGAGCAGTACTTC.

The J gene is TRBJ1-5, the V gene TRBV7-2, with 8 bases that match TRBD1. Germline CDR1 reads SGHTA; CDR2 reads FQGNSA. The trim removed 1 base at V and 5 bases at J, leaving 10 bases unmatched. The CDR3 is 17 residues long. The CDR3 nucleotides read TGTGCCAGCAGCTTAGGGACAGGGTACGTGAATGATCAGCCCCAGCATTTT. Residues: CASSLGTGYVNDQPQHF.

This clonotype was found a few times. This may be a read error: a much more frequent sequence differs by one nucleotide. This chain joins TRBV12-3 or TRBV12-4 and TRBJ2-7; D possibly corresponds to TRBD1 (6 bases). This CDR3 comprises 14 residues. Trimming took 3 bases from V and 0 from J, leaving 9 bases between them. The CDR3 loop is CASSFRGTSYEQYF. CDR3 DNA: TGTGCCAGCAGTTTTAGGGGGACCTCCTACGAGCAGTACTTC.

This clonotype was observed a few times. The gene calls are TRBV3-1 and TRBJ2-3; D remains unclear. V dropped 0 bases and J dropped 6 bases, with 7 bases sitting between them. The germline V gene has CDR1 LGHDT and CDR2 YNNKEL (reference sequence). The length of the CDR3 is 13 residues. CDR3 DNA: TGTGCCAGCAGCCAAGATATTTTGGATACGCAGTATTTT. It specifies CASSQDILDTQYF.

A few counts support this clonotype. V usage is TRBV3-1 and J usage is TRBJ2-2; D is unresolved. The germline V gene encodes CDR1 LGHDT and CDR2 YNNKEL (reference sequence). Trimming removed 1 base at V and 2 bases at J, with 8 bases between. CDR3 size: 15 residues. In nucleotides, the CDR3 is TGTGCCAGCAGCCAAGTTGGCGAAAACACCGGGGAGCTGTTTTTT. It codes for CASSQVGENTGELFF.

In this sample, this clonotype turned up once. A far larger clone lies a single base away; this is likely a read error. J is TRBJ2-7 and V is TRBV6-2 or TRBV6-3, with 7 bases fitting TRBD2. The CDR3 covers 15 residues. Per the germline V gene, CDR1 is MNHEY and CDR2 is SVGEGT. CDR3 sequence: CAGSLLAPNNYEQYF. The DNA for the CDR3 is TGTGCCGGCAGCTTACTAGCGCCCAACAACTACGAGCAGTACTTC.

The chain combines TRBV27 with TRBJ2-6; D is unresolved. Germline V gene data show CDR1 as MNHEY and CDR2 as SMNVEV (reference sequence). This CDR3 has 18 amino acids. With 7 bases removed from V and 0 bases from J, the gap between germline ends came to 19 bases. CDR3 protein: CASKGIRQAHSGANVLTF. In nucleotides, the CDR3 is TGTGCCAGCAAGGGAATCAGGCAGGCTCACTCTGGGGCCAACGTCCTGACTTTC.

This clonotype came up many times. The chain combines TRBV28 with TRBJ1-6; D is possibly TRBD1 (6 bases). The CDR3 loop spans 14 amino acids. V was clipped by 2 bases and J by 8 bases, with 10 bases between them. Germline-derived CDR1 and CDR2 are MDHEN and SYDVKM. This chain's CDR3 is CASSLGGDYSPLHF. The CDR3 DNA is TGTGCCAGCAGTTTAGGGGGCGACTATTCACCCCTCCACTTT.

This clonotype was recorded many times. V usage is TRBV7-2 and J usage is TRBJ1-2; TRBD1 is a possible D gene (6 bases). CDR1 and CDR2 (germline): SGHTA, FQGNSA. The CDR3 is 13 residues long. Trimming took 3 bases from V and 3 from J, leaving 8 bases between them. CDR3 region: CASSFWTDYGYTF. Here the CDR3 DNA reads TGTGCCAGCAGCTTCTGGACAGACTATGGCTACACCTTC. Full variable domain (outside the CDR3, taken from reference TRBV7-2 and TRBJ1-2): GAGVSQSPSNKVTEKGKDVELRCDPISGHTALYWYRQSLGQGLEFLIYFQGNSAPDKSGLPSDRFSAERTGGSVSTLTIQRTQQEDSAVYLCASSFWTDYGYTFGSGTRLTVV.

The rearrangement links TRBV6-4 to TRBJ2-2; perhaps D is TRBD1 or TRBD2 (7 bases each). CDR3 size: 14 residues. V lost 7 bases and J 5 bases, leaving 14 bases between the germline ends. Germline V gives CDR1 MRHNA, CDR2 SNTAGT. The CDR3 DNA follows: TGTGCCAGCACCCGACAGGGAGGGACCGGGGAGCTGTTTTTT. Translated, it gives CASTRQGGTGELFF.

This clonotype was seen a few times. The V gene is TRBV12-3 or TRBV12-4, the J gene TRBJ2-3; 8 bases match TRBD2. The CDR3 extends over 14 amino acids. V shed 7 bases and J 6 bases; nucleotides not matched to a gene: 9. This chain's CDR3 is CASTQYVAGDTQYF. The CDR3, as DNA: TGTGCCAGCACCCAGTATGTAGCGGGGGATACGCAGTATTTT.

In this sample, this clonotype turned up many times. CDR3 in DNA: TGTGCCAGCAGAAAGAGTACAGGGTGGAATTCACCCCTCCACTTT. It translates to CASRKSTGWNSPLHF. The chain couples TRBV28 to TRBJ1-6, with D perhaps matching TRBD1 (6 bases). Germline V gives CDR1 MDHEN, CDR2 SYDVKM. The CDR3 totals 15 residues. The V gene lost 6 bases and the J gene lost 7 bases, with 16 bases spanning the gap.

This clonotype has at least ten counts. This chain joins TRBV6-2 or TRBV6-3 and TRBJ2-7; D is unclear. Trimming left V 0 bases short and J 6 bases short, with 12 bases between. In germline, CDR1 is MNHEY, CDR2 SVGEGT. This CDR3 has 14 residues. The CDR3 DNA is TGTGCCAGCAGTTACTCTCTGGGCCGCTCCGAGCAGTACTTC. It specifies CASSYSLGRSEQYF.

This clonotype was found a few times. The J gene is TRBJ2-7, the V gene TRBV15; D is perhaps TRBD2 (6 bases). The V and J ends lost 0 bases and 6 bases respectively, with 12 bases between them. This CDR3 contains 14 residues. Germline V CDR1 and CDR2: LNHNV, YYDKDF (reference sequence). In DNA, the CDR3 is TGTGCCACCAGCAGAGATCTAGGAGGGTTCGAGCAGTACTTC. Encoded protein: CATSRDLGGFEQYF.

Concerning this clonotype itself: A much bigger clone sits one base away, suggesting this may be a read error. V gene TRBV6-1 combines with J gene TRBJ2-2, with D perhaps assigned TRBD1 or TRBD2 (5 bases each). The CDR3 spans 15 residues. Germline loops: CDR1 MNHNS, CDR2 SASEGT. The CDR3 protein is CASSPGPTNTRELFF. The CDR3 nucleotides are TGTGCCAGCAGTCCGGGACCCACGAACACCAGGGAGCTGTTTTTT.

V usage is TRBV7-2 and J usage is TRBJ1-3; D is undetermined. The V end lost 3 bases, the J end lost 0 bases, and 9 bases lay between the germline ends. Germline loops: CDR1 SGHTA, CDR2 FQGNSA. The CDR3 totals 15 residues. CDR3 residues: CASSFSVDSGNTIYF. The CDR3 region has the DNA TGTGCCAGCAGCTTCTCGGTCGACTCTGGAAACACCATATATTTT.

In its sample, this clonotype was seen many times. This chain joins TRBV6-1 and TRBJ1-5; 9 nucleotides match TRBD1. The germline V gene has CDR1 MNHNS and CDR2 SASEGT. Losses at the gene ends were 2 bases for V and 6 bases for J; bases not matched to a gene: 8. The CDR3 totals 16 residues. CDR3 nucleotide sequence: TGTGCCAGCAGTGAAACCGGGACAGGGTATAGTCAGCCCCAGCATTTT. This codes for CASSETGTGYSQPQHF.

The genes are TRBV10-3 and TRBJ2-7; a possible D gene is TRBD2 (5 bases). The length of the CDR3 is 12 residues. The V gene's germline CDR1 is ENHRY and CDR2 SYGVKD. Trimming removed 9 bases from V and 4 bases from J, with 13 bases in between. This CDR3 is CAIADGKYEQYF. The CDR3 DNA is TGTGCCATAGCGGACGGAAAATACGAGCAGTACTTC.

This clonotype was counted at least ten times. The CDR3 sequence: CASSLTIQGAGYTF. CDR3 DNA sequence: TGTGCCAGCAGTCTGACCATACAGGGGGCTGGCTACACCTTC. The chain joins TRBV28 to TRBJ1-2; 9 bases map to TRBD1. V was clipped by 5 bases and J by 7 bases; unmatched bases: 8. The CDR3 totals 14 residues. Germline V lookup: CDR1 MDHEN, CDR2 SYDVKM.

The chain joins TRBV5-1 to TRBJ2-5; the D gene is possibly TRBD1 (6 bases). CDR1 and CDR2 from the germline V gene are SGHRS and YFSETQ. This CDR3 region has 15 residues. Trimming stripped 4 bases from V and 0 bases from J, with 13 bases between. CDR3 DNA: TGCGCCAGCAGCACCACCGGGACATACCAAGAGACCCAGTACTTC. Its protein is CASSTTGTYQETQYF.

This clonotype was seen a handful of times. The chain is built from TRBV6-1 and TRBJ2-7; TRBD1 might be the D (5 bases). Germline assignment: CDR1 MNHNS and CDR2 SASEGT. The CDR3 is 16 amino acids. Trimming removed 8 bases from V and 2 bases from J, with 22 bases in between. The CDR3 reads CASLGSGVAGTYEQYF. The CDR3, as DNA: TGTGCCAGCTTAGGGTCTGGTGTGGCAGGGACCTACGAGCAGTACTTC.